Below, one TCR beta chain is given with its context. The data originate from a study of blood T cell repertoires in COVID-19. The data were produced by immunoSEQ multiplex PCR, yet TCRdb's version contains in-frame clones alone and is incomplete. The table records 130,000 to 150,000 clones, roughly 82% of them present only once. The CDR3 spans 13 residues. Germline CDR1 LNHDA, CDR2 SQIVND (reference sequence). V lost 5 bases to trimming and J lost 5 bases, with 12 bases between them. This TCR derives from a woman in her forties or fifties in a cohort sampled during active or convalescent COVID-19. This chain uses TRBV19 with TRBJ1-1; D possibly corresponds to TRBD1 (6 bases). Source material: peripheral blood. The DNA for the CDR3 is TGTGCCAGTAGTTCACAGGGCGGGACTGAAGCTTTCTTT. It yields the protein CASSSQGGTEAFF. The whole variable domain, remainder taken from reference TRBV19 and TRBJ1-1, is DGGITQSPKYLFRKEGQNVTLSCEQNLNHDAMYWYRQDPGQGLRLIYYSQIVNDFQKGDIAEGYSVSREKKESFPLTVTSAQKNPTAFYLCASSSQGGTEAFFGQGTRLTVV.